The 19 T cell receptor beta chains listed next were all sequenced from one sample in a study of shared clonotypes between healthy human individuals. Assay used: immunoSEQ multiplex PCR; TCRdb lists only in-frame clones, some missing. The repertoire holds about 1 million clones, with 65% to 80% as singletons. The sequenced sample consisted of memory CD4+ T cells sorted from blood. Subset reported: CD45RA-negative fraction. The receptors here all came from a man between 18 and 35 years old in good health.

V is TRBV5-1 and J is TRBJ2-5, with D hard to call. Germline V lookup: CDR1 SGHRS, CDR2 YFSETQ. This CDR3 region has 14 residues. The V end lost 0 bases, the J end lost 5 bases, and 11 bases lay between the germline ends. The CDR3 loop is CASSLGYGVETQYF. The CDR3 coding sequence is TGCGCCAGCAGCTTGGGGTATGGGGTGGAGACCCAGTACTTC. The full variable domain, in which reference TRBV5-1 and TRBJ2-5 provide the parts outside the CDR3, is KAGVTQTPRYLIKTRGQQVTLSCSPISGHRSVSWYQQTPGQGLQFLFEYFSETQRNKGNFPGRFSGRQFSNSRSEMNVSTLELGDSALYLCASSLGYGVETQYFGPGTRLLVL.

A note on this clone: This specimen includes other DNA sequences encoding the same CDR3. The chain has TRBV6-5 and TRBJ1-1; D is perhaps TRBD1 (6 bases). Between the trimmed V and J ends, which lost 3 bases and 0 bases, there was a span of 8 bases. Germline-derived CDR1 and CDR2 are MNHEY and SVGAGI. The CDR3 runs 14 residues. CDR3 sequence reads: CASSYQGLNTEAFF. The CDR3 region has the DNA TGTGCCAGCAGTTATCAGGGGTTGAACACTGAAGCTTTCTTT.

About this clone itself: The junction departs from the called germline gene at one end, perhaps through a read error. The chain has TRBV6-1 and TRBJ2-3, with 13 positions matching TRBD2. This CDR3 spans 16 amino acids. Per germline, CDR1 MNHNS and CDR2 SASEGT. DNA of the CDR3: TGTGCCAGCAGGGAAGGACTAGCGGGGGGCACAGATACGCAGTATTTT. This encodes CASREGLAGGTDTQYF.

DNA of the CDR3: TGTGCCTGGAGTGTACAAAAACAGAAAGCTTTCTTT. As protein: CAWSVQKQKAFF. The chain has TRBV30 and TRBJ1-1; no clear D. CDR1 is GTSNPN and CDR2 is SVGIG in the germline V gene (reference sequence). This CDR3 region has 12 residues. V shed 0 bases and J shed 9 bases, with 11 bases lying between them.

This clone was detected only a few times. Other DNA sequences within the sample encode an identical CDR3. This chain links TRBV18 with TRBJ2-3, with unresolved D. V lost 3 bases and J lost 0, with 1 base in between. Germline lookup yields CDR1 KGHSH and CDR2 LQKENI. CDR3 size: 12 residues. CDR3 sequence reads: CASSPSTDTQYF. Written as DNA, the CDR3 is TGTGCCAGCTCACCCAGCACAGATACGCAGTATTTT.

The gene calls are TRBV18 and TRBJ1-3; TRBD1 is a possible D gene (6 bases). Trimming stripped 5 bases from V and 1 base from J, with 21 bases between. The CDR3 spans 18 residues. CDR1 is KGHSH and CDR2 is LQKENI in the germline V gene. In DNA form, the CDR3 reads TGTGCCAGCTCAAATATTGTAGGACAGTTGGAATCTGGAAACACCATATATTTT. It yields the protein CASSNIVGQLESGNTIYF.

In the case of this clone: This specimen includes other DNA sequences encoding the same CDR3. The chain employs TRBV4-1 and TRBJ2-2, with TRBD2 identical over 11 bases. Losses at the gene ends were 4 bases for V and 5 bases for J; bases not matched to a gene: 9. The CDR3 totals 17 residues. Germline V gene data show CDR1 as MGHRA and CDR2 as YSYEKL. The CDR3 loop reads CASSPLGLAGGTGELFF. The DNA for the CDR3 is TGCGCCAGCAGCCCATTGGGGCTAGCGGGAGGTACCGGGGAGCTGTTTTTT.

This clone was seen more than once but under ten times. The genes are TRBV10-3 and TRBJ1-6; possibly TRBD1 for D (5 bases). The CDR3 consists of 15 residues. The V end lost 4 bases, the J end lost 4 bases, and 11 bases lay between the germline ends. CDR1 ENHRY and CDR2 SYGVKD come from the germline V gene. The CDR3 loop is CAISGGTEYNSPLHF. The CDR3 region has the DNA TGTGCCATCAGTGGAGGGACTGAGTATAATTCACCCCTCCACTTT.

The genes are TRBV9 and TRBJ2-1, with D possibly TRBD2 on 6 matching bases. Trimming removed 0 bases at V and 6 bases at J, with 16 bases between. CDR1 is SGDLS, CDR2 YYNGEE, per germline. This CDR3 is built from 16 residues. CDR3 protein: CASSVGPMEGFNEQFF. CDR3 DNA sequence: TGTGCCAGCAGCGTAGGGCCAATGGAGGGTTTCAATGAGCAGTTCTTC.

The rearrangement uses TRBV6-5 and TRBJ1-4; D might be TRBD1 (5 bases). V was clipped by 2 bases and J by 3 bases, with 13 bases between them. The CDR3 spans 16 residues. The germline V gene has CDR1 MNHEY and CDR2 SVGAGI. CDR3 in DNA: TGTGCCAGCAGTTACATGGGGAGGGGTGCTAATGAAAAACTGTTTTTT. Protein: CASSYMGRGANEKLFF.

The rearrangement joins TRBV30 to TRBJ2-5; 7 bases are a match to TRBD2. CDR1 is GTSNPN, CDR2 SVGIG, per germline (reference sequence). V gave up 3 bases and J gave up 4 bases; unmatched junction bases: 5. This CDR3 has 13 residues. CDR3 amino acids: CAWRVTSSETQYF. Written as DNA, the CDR3 is TGTGCCTGGAGGGTGACTAGCTCAGAGACCCAGTACTTC.

The chain has TRBV20-1 and TRBJ2-7, with no clear D. This CDR3 has 11 amino acids. V was clipped by 7 bases and J by 4 bases, with 11 bases between them. Germline V lookup: CDR1 DFQATT, CDR2 SNEGSKA (reference sequence). The CDR3 nucleotides are TGCAGTGGCCACCTGGAGTACGAGCAGTACTTC. Its protein product is CSGHLEYEQYF.

This clone showed up just once. The chain joins TRBV7-2 to TRBJ2-1; D unresolved. Trimming took off 5 bases at V and 4 bases at J, with 18 bases between the two ends. The CDR3 is 16 residues long. The germline V gene has CDR1 SGHTA and CDR2 FQGNSA. The CDR3 bases are TGTGCCAGCAGCCCAAGGGCTCAGATAGTTTACAATGAGCAGTTCTTC. Protein sequence: CASSPRAQIVYNEQFF.

About this clone: A clone one base away is much larger, so this may be a read error. V gene TRBV11-2 combines with J gene TRBJ1-1, with D maybe TRBD1 (6 bases). The CDR3 spans 13 residues. The ends were cut back, 4 bases at V and 1 base at J, with 7 bases in the middle. The germline gives CDR1 SGHAT, CDR2 FQNNGV. This CDR3 reads CASSSGENTEAFF. The CDR3 bases are TGTGCCAGCAGCTCAGGGGAGAACACTGAAGCTTTCTTT.

The chain links TRBV4-1 to TRBJ2-5; D ambiguous. CDR3 length equals 14 residues. Trimming shortened V by 3 bases and J by 4 bases, and 12 bases separated the two germline ends. The germline V gene encodes CDR1 MGHRA and CDR2 YSYEKL. As DNA, the CDR3 is TGCGCCAGCAGCCAGGCCCCAATGGGAGAGACCCAGTACTTC. Translation gives CASSQAPMGETQYF.

The genes are TRBV5-1 and TRBJ2-1; TRBD2 agrees at 10 bases. The CDR3 has 14 amino acids. The ends lost 6 bases at V and 4 bases at J; junction bases unmatched: 4. Looked up from germline, CDR1 is SGHRS and CDR2 is YFSETQ. CDR3 DNA: TGCGCCAGCACCCCTAGCGGGAGATACAATGAGCAGTTCTTC. Its protein is CASTPSGRYNEQFF.

The rearrangement uses TRBV6-1 and TRBJ1-3; maybe TRBD1 (6 bases). This CDR3 contains 13 residues. The germline gives CDR1 MNHNS, CDR2 SASEGT. V lost 4 bases to trimming and J lost 4 bases, with 8 bases between them. The CDR3 coding sequence is TGTGCCAGCAGTGTAACAGGGGGAAACACCATATATTTT. Translation gives CASSVTGGNTIYF.

The chain employs TRBV28 and TRBJ1-5, with no clear D. This CDR3 has 14 residues. CDR1 is MDHEN, CDR2 SYDVKM, per germline. V lost 3 bases and J 3 bases, leaving 9 bases between the germline ends. The CDR3 here is CASSLRSVNQPQHF. In nucleotides, the CDR3 is TGTGCCAGCAGTTTGCGGTCAGTCAATCAGCCCCAGCATTTT.

Concerning this clone: A much larger clone differs by one base, so this may be a read error. This chain links TRBV6-4 with TRBJ1-1; D gene uncertain. The V end was cut by 4 bases, the J end by 0 bases, with 6 bases between. The CDR3 length is 13 residues. From germline, CDR1 is MRHNA and CDR2 SNTAGT. In DNA form, the CDR3 reads TGTGCCAGCAGTGTTCGCATGAACACTGAAGCTTTCTTT. This encodes CASSVRMNTEAFF.